This passage covers 6 T cell receptor beta chains from one sample sequenced in a study of control samples from healthy donors and cancer patients (dated by TCRdb to 2020 to 2022). The library was obtained by the immunoSEQ multiplex PCR assay. Drawn from immuneACCESS, this table holds only the in-frame rearrangements with V and J called that TCRdb kept. Clones are partly lost; checked studies trace under half to an unresolved V gene and leave the rest unexplained. Across this sample there are 95,000 to 150,000 clones, with 70% to 90% seen only once. Around 40% of the sample comes from the top ten. The sequenced material came from blood. Every receptor here comes from a man between 45 and 60 years old in good health.

The rearrangement joins TRBV7-2 to TRBJ1-1; D uncertain. The V gene lost 2 bases and the J gene lost 7 bases, with 11 bases spanning the gap. The CDR3 covers 13 residues. Germline loops: CDR1 SGHTA, CDR2 FQGNSA. The CDR3 protein is CASSLYISLEAFF. CDR3 nucleotides: TGTGCCAGCAGCTTATATATCTCCCTTGAAGCTTTCTTT.

The chain recombines TRBV14 with TRBJ2-5; TRBD1 matches at 7 bases. CDR3 length: 16 residues. V trimming: 3 bases; J trimming: 5 bases; junction bases outside the gene matches: 12. Germline assignment: CDR1 SGHDN and CDR2 FVKESK. CDR3 residues: CASSQIPLRGLETQYF. The DNA for the CDR3 is TGTGCCAGCAGCCAGATTCCGCTCAGGGGGTTGGAGACCCAGTACTTC.

The V call is TRBV7-9, the J call TRBJ2-5; 14 nucleotides line up with TRBD2. Losses at the gene ends were 4 bases for V and 9 bases for J; bases not matched to a gene: 4. Germline CDR1 reads SEHNR; CDR2 reads FQNEAQ (reference sequence). This CDR3 has 14 amino acids. The CDR3 nucleotides are TGTGCCAGCAGCTCGGGACTAGCGGGGGAGCCCCAGTACTTC. Its translation: CASSSGLAGEPQYF. Together with reference TRBV7-9 and TRBJ2-5, the CDR3 gives the full variable domain: DTGVSQNPRHKITKRGQNVTFRCDPISEHNRLYWYRQTLGQGPEFLTYFQNEAQLEKSRLLSDRFSAERPKGSFSTLEIQRTEQGDSAMYLCASSSGLAGEPQYFGPGTRLLVL.

The chain carries TRBV4-2 and TRBJ2-7; D may be TRBD1 or TRBD2 (5 bases each). The germline gives CDR1 LGHNA, CDR2 YNFKEQ. The CDR3 totals 14 residues. Trimming shortened V by 0 bases and J by 2 bases, and 8 bases separated the two germline ends. CDR3 residues: CASSQDRGPYEQYF. CDR3 bases: TGTGCCAGCAGCCAAGATCGGGGACCCTACGAGCAGTACTTC.

The CDR3 loop is CASSQDRLATNTGELFF. The CDR3 bases are TGTGCCAGCAGCCAAGATCGACTAGCCACGAACACCGGGGAGCTGTTTTTT. This chain joins TRBV3-1 (or the pseudogene TRBV3-2) and TRBJ2-2; TRBD2 agrees at 7 bases. There are 17 residues in the CDR3. V was clipped by 0 bases and J by 0 bases; unmatched bases: 4. Germline V gives CDR1 LGHDT, CDR2 YNNKEL (reference sequence).

The chain carries TRBV24-1 and TRBJ2-5; D uncertain. CDR3 length: 14 amino acids. Trimming took off 2 bases at V and 7 bases at J, with 13 bases between the two ends. Looked up from germline, CDR1 is KGHDR and CDR2 is SFDVKD. As DNA, the CDR3 is TGTGCCACCAGTGATTCTAATTCGCTAGGGACCCAGTACTTC. Translation: CATSDSNSLGTQYF.